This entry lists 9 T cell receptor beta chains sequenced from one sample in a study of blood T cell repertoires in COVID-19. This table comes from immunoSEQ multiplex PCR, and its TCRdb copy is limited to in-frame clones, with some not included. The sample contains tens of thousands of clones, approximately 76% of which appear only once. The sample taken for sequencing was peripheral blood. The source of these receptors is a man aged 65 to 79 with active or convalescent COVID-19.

This CDR3 is CASSPPRAGSGELFF. CDR3 bases: TGTGCCAGCAGCCCTCCCCGGGCGGGGTCCGGGGAGCTGTTTTTT. The chain uses TRBV7-2 and TRBJ2-2; the D gene is possibly TRBD2 (6 bases). The germline V and J ends were trimmed by 5 bases and 6 bases, with 16 bases remaining between them. This CDR3 has 15 residues. CDR1 and CDR2 (germline): SGHTA, FQGNSA.

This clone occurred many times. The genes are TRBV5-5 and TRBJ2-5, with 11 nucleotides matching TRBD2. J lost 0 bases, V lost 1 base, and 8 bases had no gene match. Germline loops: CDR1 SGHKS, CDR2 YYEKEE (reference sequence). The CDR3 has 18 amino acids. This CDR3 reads CASSLRLAGGYYQETQYF. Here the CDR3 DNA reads TGTGCCAGCAGCTTGCGTCTAGCGGGGGGATACTACCAAGAGACCCAGTACTTC.

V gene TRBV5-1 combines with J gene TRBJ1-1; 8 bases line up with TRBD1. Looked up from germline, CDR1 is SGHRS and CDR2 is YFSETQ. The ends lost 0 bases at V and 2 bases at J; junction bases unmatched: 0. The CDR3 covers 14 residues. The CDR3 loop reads CASSLAGGNTEAFF. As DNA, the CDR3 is TGCGCCAGCAGCTTGGCAGGGGGCAACACTGAAGCTTTCTTT.

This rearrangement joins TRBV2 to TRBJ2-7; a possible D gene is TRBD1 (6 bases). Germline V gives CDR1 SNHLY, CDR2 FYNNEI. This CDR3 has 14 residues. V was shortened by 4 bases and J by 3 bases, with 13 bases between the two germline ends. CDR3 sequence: CASSAGTSYYEQYF. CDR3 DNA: TGTGCCAGCAGTGCCGGGACATCCTACTACGAGCAGTACTTC.

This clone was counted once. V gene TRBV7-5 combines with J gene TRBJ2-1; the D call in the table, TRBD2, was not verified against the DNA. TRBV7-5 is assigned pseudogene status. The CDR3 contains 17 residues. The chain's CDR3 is CVRSPRTSGGRDNEQFF. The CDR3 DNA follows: TGTGTCAGAAGCCCCCGGACTAGCGGGGGGAGGGACAATGAGCAGTTCTTC.

CDR3 nucleotides: TGTGCCAGCAGCCCCATCTCCTATGGGGGAGGGGATGACTACGAGCAGTACTTC. This encodes CASSPISYGGGDDYEQYF. This sequence joins TRBV14 and TRBJ2-7; 7 bases are shared with TRBD2. From germline, CDR1 is SGHDN and CDR2 FVKESK. CDR3 length equals 18 residues. V was pared by 4 bases and J by 3 bases, with 18 bases of the junction left unmatched.

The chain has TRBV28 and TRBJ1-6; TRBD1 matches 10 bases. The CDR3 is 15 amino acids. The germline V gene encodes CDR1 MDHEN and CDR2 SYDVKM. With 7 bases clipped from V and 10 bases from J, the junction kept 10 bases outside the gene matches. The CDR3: CASKQTGTGVSPLHF. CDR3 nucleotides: TGTGCCAGCAAACAAACCGGGACAGGGGTCTCACCCCTCCACTTT.

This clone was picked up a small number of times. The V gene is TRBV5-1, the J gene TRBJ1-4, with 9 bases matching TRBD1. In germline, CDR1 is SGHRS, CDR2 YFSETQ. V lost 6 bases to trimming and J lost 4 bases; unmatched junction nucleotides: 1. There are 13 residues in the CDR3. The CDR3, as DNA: TGCGCCAGCACGGGACAGGGTAATGAAAAACTGTTTTTT. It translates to CASTGQGNEKLFF.

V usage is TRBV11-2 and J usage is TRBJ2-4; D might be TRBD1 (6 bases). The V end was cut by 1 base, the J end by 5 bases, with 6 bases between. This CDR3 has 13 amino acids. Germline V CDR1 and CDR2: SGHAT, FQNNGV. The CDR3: CASSLGQENIQYF. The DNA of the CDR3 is TGTGCCAGCAGCTTAGGACAGGAAAACATTCAGTACTTC.